Sequencing of this T cell receptor (beta chain) was carried out in a study of blood T cell repertoires in COVID-19. Some clones are missing from TCRdb's copy, which holds only in-frame ones; the method was immunoSEQ multiplex PCR. The sample contains 250,000 or so clones, around nine tenths of which appear only once. Unmatched junction bases numbered 8, after V lost 5 bases and J lost 0 bases. CDR3 length: 16 amino acids. The germline gives CDR1 MNHEY, CDR2 SVGEGT. The TCR sequence derives from a woman aged 60-75 years with acute or convalescent COVID-19. The chain carries TRBV6-2 or TRBV6-3 and TRBJ2-7, with 9 bases matching TRBD2. The sequencing input was peripheral blood. The chain's CDR3 is CASSPLLAGPSYEQYF. CDR3 DNA: TGTGCCAGCAGTCCCCTCCTAGCGGGACCCTCCTACGAGCAGTACTTC.